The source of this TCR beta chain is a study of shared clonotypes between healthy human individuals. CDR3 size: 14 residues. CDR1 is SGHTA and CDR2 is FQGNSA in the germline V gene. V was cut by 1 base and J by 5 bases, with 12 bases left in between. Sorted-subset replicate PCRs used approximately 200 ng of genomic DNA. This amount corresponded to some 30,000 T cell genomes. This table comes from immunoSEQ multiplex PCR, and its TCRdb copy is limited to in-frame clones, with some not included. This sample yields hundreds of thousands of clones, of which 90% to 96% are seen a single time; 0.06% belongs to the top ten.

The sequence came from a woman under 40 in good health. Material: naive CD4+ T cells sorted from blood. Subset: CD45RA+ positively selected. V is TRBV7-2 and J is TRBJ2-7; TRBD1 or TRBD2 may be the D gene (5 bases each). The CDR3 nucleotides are TGTGCCAGCAGCTTAGTGTGGCAGGGAGACGAGCAGTACTTC. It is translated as CASSLVWQGDEQYF.